These T cell receptor beta chains were read from a single sample in a study of CD8 T cells in Susac syndrome. From the immunoSEQ multiplex PCR reads, TCRdb called clonotypes with MiXCR, one entry per CDR3 protein. The sample records around 95,000 distinct CDR3 sequences, approximately 95% being singletons. The material sequenced was CD8+ T cells from PBMCs. The receptors here all came from a human donor with Susac syndrome. Both conserved end residues are part of each CDR3. A D gene is named only where the DNA matches it firmly. Only some rows state a clone size, as once, few, many or a class for expanded clones.

j_call: TRBJ2-1
clone_size: -
v_call: TRBV4-1
d_call: TRBD2
cdr3_aa: CASSQEAGLAGLEQFF
cdr3_nt: TGCGCCAGCAGCCAAGAGGCGGGACTAGCGGGTCTTGAGCAGTTCTTC

j_call: TRBJ1-2
clone_size: -
v_call: TRBV20-1
d_call: -
cdr3_aa: CSASPRGGYTF
cdr3_nt: TGCAGTGCTAGCCCCAGGGGTGGCTACACCTTC

j_call: TRBJ1-6
clone_size: -
v_call: TRBV3-1
d_call: -
cdr3_aa: CASSQLGGPLHF
cdr3_nt: TGTGCCAGCAGCCAACTAGGGGGGCCCCTCCACTTT

j_call: TRBJ2-7
clone_size: -
v_call: TRBV28
d_call: -
cdr3_aa: CASSVTGSVGLHEQYF
cdr3_nt: TGTGCCAGCAGCGTCACAGGGTCCGTGGGGCTTCACGAGCAGTACTTC

j_call: TRBJ2-5
clone_size: -
v_call: TRBV5-1
d_call: TRBD2
cdr3_aa: CASSSLAGRETQYF
cdr3_nt: TGCGCCAGCAGCTCTTTAGCGGGGCGAGAGACCCAGTACTTC

j_call: TRBJ2-5
clone_size: -
v_call: TRBV12-3/TRBV12-4
d_call: TRBD2
cdr3_aa: CASTFGSGGQETQYF
cdr3_nt: TGTGCCAGCACCTTTGGTAGCGGGGGGCAAGAGACCCAGTACTTC

j_call: TRBJ2-2
clone_size: -
v_call: TRBV3-1
d_call: TRBD2
cdr3_aa: CASSRPKRGDTGELFF
cdr3_nt: TGTGCCAGCAGCCGACCAAAGCGGGGAGACACCGGGGAGCTGTTTTTT

j_call: TRBJ2-1
clone_size: -
v_call: TRBV24-1
d_call: -
cdr3_aa: CATSDYDGEQFF
cdr3_nt: TGTGCCACCAGTGATTACGATGGTGAGCAGTTCTTC

j_call: TRBJ1-1
clone_size: once
v_call: TRBV9
d_call: -
cdr3_aa: CASSARGNENTEAFF
cdr3_nt: TGTGCCAGCAGCGCACGAGGGAATGAGAACACTGAAGCTTTCTTT

j_call: TRBJ2-3
clone_size: -
v_call: TRBV2
d_call: TRBD2
cdr3_aa: CANPGTTVDTQYF
cdr3_nt: TGTGCCAACCCCGGGACTACCGTAGATACGCAGTATTTT

j_call: TRBJ1-1
clone_size: -
v_call: TRBV7-3
d_call: TRBD1
cdr3_aa: CASSAQGGVTEAFF
cdr3_nt: TGTGCCAGCAGCGCACAGGGGGGCGTCACTGAAGCTTTCTTT

j_call: TRBJ2-5
clone_size: -
v_call: TRBV14
d_call: -
cdr3_aa: CASSRPGGERETQYF
cdr3_nt: TGTGCCAGCAGCCGCCCGGGCGGCGAAAGGGAGACCCAGTACTTC

j_call: TRBJ2-3
clone_size: -
v_call: TRBV7-8
d_call: -
cdr3_aa: CASSLRDTSTDTQYF
cdr3_nt: TGTGCCAGCAGCTTACGGGACACTAGCACAGATACGCAGTATTTT

j_call: TRBJ2-1
clone_size: -
v_call: TRBV5-1
d_call: -
cdr3_aa: CASSPEGGVNEQFF
cdr3_nt: TGCGCCAGCAGCCCGGAAGGAGGTGTCAATGAGCAGTTCTTC

j_call: TRBJ2-7
clone_size: -
v_call: TRBV12-3/TRBV12-4
d_call: TRBD1
cdr3_aa: CASSFTGQGVDEQYF
cdr3_nt: TGTGCCAGCAGTTTTACGGGACAGGGTGTCGATGAGCAGTACTTC

j_call: TRBJ2-7
clone_size: -
v_call: TRBV3-1
d_call: -
cdr3_aa: CASSQLDEQYF
cdr3_nt: TGTGCCAGCAGCCAATTGGACGAGCAGTACTTC

j_call: TRBJ2-5
clone_size: -
v_call: TRBV5-6
d_call: -
cdr3_aa: CASSLAGPGVETQYF
cdr3_nt: TGTGCCAGCAGCTTGGCCGGGCCAGGCGTGGAGACCCAGTACTTC

j_call: TRBJ2-3
clone_size: -
v_call: TRBV29-1
d_call: TRBD2
cdr3_aa: CSVVSAGVDTQYF
cdr3_nt: TGCAGCGTTGTATCAGCGGGAGTAGATACGCAGTATTTT

j_call: TRBJ1-4
clone_size: -
v_call: TRBV20-1
d_call: -
cdr3_aa: CSAKAGEKLFF
cdr3_nt: TGCAGTGCTAAAGCTGGGGAAAAACTGTTTTTT

j_call: TRBJ1-2
clone_size: -
v_call: TRBV20-1
d_call: -
cdr3_aa: CSARGEDGYTF
cdr3_nt: TGCAGTGCTAGAGGAGAGGATGGCTACACCTTC

j_call: TRBJ2-5
clone_size: -
v_call: TRBV20-1
d_call: -
cdr3_aa: CSASRVMYQETQYF
cdr3_nt: TGCAGTGCTAGTCGTGTAATGTACCAAGAGACCCAGTACTTC

j_call: TRBJ2-3
clone_size: -
v_call: TRBV27
d_call: -
cdr3_aa: CASSLYPGDTQYF
cdr3_nt: TGTGCCAGCAGTTTATACCCGGGGGATACGCAGTATTTT

j_call: TRBJ2-1
clone_size: -
v_call: TRBV9
d_call: -
cdr3_aa: CASTNLGSYNEQFF
cdr3_nt: TGTGCCAGCACCAACTTAGGCTCCTACAATGAGCAGTTCTTC

j_call: TRBJ1-5
clone_size: -
v_call: TRBV5-6
d_call: TRBD1
cdr3_aa: CASSGGRGQFNQPQHF
cdr3_nt: TGTGCCAGCAGTGGAGGCAGGGGGCAATTTAATCAGCCCCAGCATTTT

j_call: TRBJ1-5
clone_size: -
v_call: TRBV19
d_call: TRBD1
cdr3_aa: CATGGIGNQPQHF
cdr3_nt: TGTGCCACAGGGGGGATTGGAAATCAGCCCCAGCATTTT

j_call: TRBJ1-4
clone_size: -
v_call: TRBV20-1
d_call: -
cdr3_aa: CSTFETTNEKLFF
cdr3_nt: TGCAGTACTTTCGAGACAACTAATGAAAAACTGTTTTTT

j_call: TRBJ2-3
clone_size: -
v_call: TRBV4-1
d_call: TRBD2
cdr3_aa: CASSPGAAGADTDTQYF
cdr3_nt: TGCGCCAGCAGCCCAGGGGCAGCGGGGGCTGACACAGATACGCAGTATTTT

j_call: TRBJ2-3
clone_size: -
v_call: TRBV2
d_call: -
cdr3_aa: CASSDQGDTQYF
cdr3_nt: TGTGCCAGCAGTGATCAGGGGGATACGCAGTATTTT

j_call: TRBJ2-1
clone_size: -
v_call: TRBV20-1
d_call: TRBD2
cdr3_aa: CSASGGYNEQFF
cdr3_nt: TGCAGTGCTAGCGGGGGGTACAATGAGCAGTTCTTC

j_call: TRBJ2-7
clone_size: -
v_call: TRBV18
d_call: TRBD2
cdr3_aa: CASSAGGAYEQYF
cdr3_nt: TGTGCCAGCTCAGCGGGAGGCGCCTACGAGCAGTACTTC

j_call: TRBJ2-7
clone_size: -
v_call: TRBV4-1
d_call: TRBD1
cdr3_aa: CASSQGPGQTYEQYF
cdr3_nt: TGCGCCAGCAGCCAAGGTCCGGGACAGACCTACGAGCAGTACTTC

j_call: TRBJ2-3
clone_size: -
v_call: TRBV7-9
d_call: TRBD1
cdr3_aa: CASSSTGPRATDTQYF
cdr3_nt: TGTGCCAGCAGCTCGACAGGGCCGAGGGCAACAGATACGCAGTATTTT

j_call: TRBJ2-3
clone_size: -
v_call: TRBV20-1
d_call: TRBD1
cdr3_aa: CSAEQTGEGTDTQYF
cdr3_nt: TGCAGTGCTGAACAGACAGGGGAAGGCACAGATACGCAGTATTTT

j_call: TRBJ1-5
clone_size: -
v_call: TRBV28
d_call: -
cdr3_aa: CASSLLDGSNQPQHF
cdr3_nt: TGTGCCAGCAGTTTATTGGACGGTAGCAATCAGCCCCAGCATTTT

j_call: TRBJ2-5
clone_size: -
v_call: TRBV20-1
d_call: TRBD2
cdr3_aa: CSAHSTSDQETQYF
cdr3_nt: TGCAGTGCTCACTCTACTAGCGACCAAGAGACCCAGTACTTC

j_call: TRBJ2-5
clone_size: once
v_call: TRBV4-1
d_call: -
cdr3_aa: CASRGQIEETQYF
cdr3_nt: TGCGCCAGCAGGGGTCAGATCGAAGAGACCCAGTACTTC

j_call: TRBJ1-2
clone_size: -
v_call: TRBV7-9
d_call: -
cdr3_aa: CASSLAQDYGYTF
cdr3_nt: TGTGCCAGCAGCTTAGCACAGGACTATGGCTACACCTTC

j_call: TRBJ2-1
clone_size: -
v_call: TRBV29-1
d_call: TRBD2
cdr3_aa: CSVDGSGGGSSYNEQFF
cdr3_nt: TGCAGCGTTGATGGGAGCGGGGGGGGTAGCTCCTACAATGAGCAGTTCTTC